This T cell receptor beta chain was captured in a study of blood T cell repertoires in COVID-19. As for the study in general: Specimens from acute and convalescent COVID-19 originated in the United States, Italy and Spain. T cells, B-cell-depleted T cells, or PBMCs provided the cDNA or gDNA that served as material.

In the original analysis: By means of reference gene primer amplification, nucleated cell counts were estimated. The assay was immunoSEQ multiplex PCR, and TCRdb's table has in-frame clones only and misses some. That table is the source of V, J and clone size, and D and trimming were worked out from the DNA. The repertoire consists of about 200,000 clones, with almost 85% occurring once and the leading ten covering 6.9%. The clonotype originates from a human donor with acute or convalescent COVID-19. The donor label of this sample is uncertain. Sequenced sample: peripheral blood.

CDR3 nucleotides: TGTGCCAGCAGTTCCGGCCAACGGGTTCAGCCCCAGCATTTT. Translation gives CASSSGQRVQPQHF. The chain uses TRBV27 and TRBJ1-5; D uncertain. The ends were cut back, 4 bases at V and 6 bases at J, with 13 bases in the middle. CDR3 size: 14 residues. The germline CDR1 and CDR2 sequences are MNHEY and SMNVEV (reference sequence).